This entry features one T cell receptor beta chain sequence. Its cognate antigen is unknown. V was pared by 5 bases and J by 3 bases, with 10 bases between. The germline V gene has CDR1 KGHSH and CDR2 LQKENI. The CDR3 contains 13 residues. This entry is derived from a study of T cells in localized non-small cell lung cancer. Clones were read by immunoSEQ multiplex PCR, and TCRdb kept only the in-frame ones, dropping some. The sample contains 2,000 to 2,500 clones, about a third of which appear only once. Study-wide points: There were a median roughly 60 of the top 100 tumor clones appearing in adjacent lung. The study found T cell clonality highest in uninvolved adjacent lung, above tumor.

The sequence was collected from a female donor at least 60 years old with stage II lung adenocarcinoma. The rearrangement uses TRBV18 and TRBJ2-5, with D possibly matching TRBD1 (6 bases). Source: lung tumor tissue, taken before any cancer treatment. CDR3 region: CASSGQGKETQYF. The DNA for the CDR3 is TGTGCCAGCTCAGGTCAGGGGAAAGAGACCCAGTACTTC.